This passage covers 25 T cell receptor beta chains from one sample sequenced in a study. A single record per CDR3 protein comes from TCRdb applying MiXCR to the RT-PCR reads. The table lists about 680,000 distinct CDR3 sequences, 14% of them singletons. Sequencing was carried out using memory CD4+ T cells from blood. The receptors stem from a female donor in good health, serving as a healthy control.

This clonotype was detected a few times. The J gene is TRBJ1-2, the V gene TRBV4-1, with D perhaps TRBD1 (5 bases). V dropped 8 bases and J dropped 0 bases, with 13 bases sitting between them. CDR1 is MGHRA, CDR2 YSYEKL, per germline. This CDR3 contains 14 residues. The CDR3 nucleotides are TGCGCCAGCGCACCCCAGGGACCTAACTATGGCTACACCTTC. Protein product: CASAPQGPNYGYTF.

The chain employs TRBV6-6 and TRBJ2-2, with TRBD1 as a possible D gene (5 bases). Germline V gene data show CDR1 as MNHNY and CDR2 as SVGAGI (reference sequence). The CDR3 is 16 residues long. Trimming took off 4 bases at V and 4 bases at J, with 16 bases between the two ends. CDR3 residues: CASSSRLRVGTGELFF. The CDR3 region has the DNA TGTGCCAGCAGTTCGCGGCTCAGGGTGGGCACCGGGGAGCTGTTTTTT.

This chain connects TRBV12-3 or TRBV12-4 to TRBJ2-7, with D perhaps matching TRBD1 or TRBD2 (5 bases each). This CDR3 is built from 12 residues. Trimming pared 3 bases from V and 9 bases from J, leaving 12 bases between. CDR3 in amino acids: CASSFYGGAQYF. For the CDR3, the DNA is TGTGCCAGCAGTTTCTATGGGGGAGCGCAGTACTTC.

This clonotype was counted between two and nine times. The chain uses TRBV6-2 or TRBV6-3 and TRBJ2-3; D unclear. V dropped 2 bases and J dropped 3 bases, with 3 bases sitting between them. CDR3 length: 12 amino acids. Germline V lookup: CDR1 MNHEY, CDR2 SVGEGT. This CDR3 reads CASSYETDTQYF. The CDR3 region has the DNA TGTGCCAGCAGTTACGAGACAGATACGCAGTATTTT.

This clonotype occurred many times. The rearrangement joins TRBV27 to TRBJ1-3, with no clear D. Trimming cost V 6 bases and J 4 bases, with 10 bases left between them. The CDR3 sequence is 13 residues long. Germline V gives CDR1 MNHEY, CDR2 SMNVEV (reference sequence). Here the CDR3 reads CASSRLWGNTIYF. DNA for the CDR3: TGTGCCAGCAGCCGGCTCTGGGGAAACACCATATATTTT.

The chain carries TRBV6-2 or TRBV6-3 and TRBJ1-4; tentatively, D is TRBD1 (6 bases). The V gene's germline CDR1 is MNHEY and CDR2 SVGEGT. This CDR3 comprises 15 residues. V was cut by 6 bases and J by 7 bases, with 18 bases left in between. CDR3 region: CASRPTGSSGEKLFF. DNA for the CDR3: TGTGCCAGCAGACCTACAGGGAGCAGTGGTGAAAAACTGTTTTTT.

V and J are TRBV6-2 or TRBV6-3 and TRBJ1-5; 9 nucleotides agree with TRBD1. Losses at the gene ends were 6 bases for V and 2 bases for J; bases not matched to a gene: 8. Germline V gene data show CDR1 as MNHEY and CDR2 as SVGEGT. The length of the CDR3 is 16 residues. Here the CDR3 DNA reads TGTGCCAGCAGGGACTTGGGACAGGGTGGCAATCAGCCCCAGCATTTT. As protein: CASRDLGQGGNQPQHF.

The chain is built from TRBV14 and TRBJ1-2; TRBD1 aligns across 7 bases. The CDR3 covers 13 residues. V shed 4 bases, J shed 6 bases, and the junction held 5 bases outside the gene matches. The V gene's germline CDR1 is SGHDN and CDR2 FVKESK. CDR3 region: CASSRRTGDGYTF. CDR3 nucleotides: TGTGCCAGCAGCCGAAGGACAGGCGATGGCTACACCTTC.

In nucleotides, the CDR3 is TGTGCCAGCAGCACCTGGGCGGGAGATGAGCAGTTCTTC. Amino acid sequence: CASSTWAGDEQFF. The chain links TRBV6-2 or TRBV6-3 to TRBJ2-1; 7 bases map to TRBD2. Germline lookup yields CDR1 MNHEY and CDR2 SVGEGT. This CDR3 is built from 13 residues. Trimming removed 6 bases from V and 8 bases from J; junction bases left unmatched: 7.

This clonotype has more than one count but fewer than ten. The CDR3 sequence: CASSLVTAGGGGELFF. The CDR3, as DNA: TGTGCCAGCAGCTTAGTAACAGCGGGAGGAGGCGGGGAGCTGTTTTTT. The chain joins TRBV7-6 to TRBJ2-2, with 9 bases aligning to TRBD2. Trimming cost V 1 base and J 7 bases; bases outside gene matches: 7. This CDR3 region has 16 residues. Germline V CDR1 and CDR2: SGHVS, FNYEAQ.

J is TRBJ2-3 and V is TRBV20-1; 12 nucleotides align to TRBD2. The CDR3 is 15 residues long. Looked up from germline, CDR1 is DFQATT and CDR2 is SNEGSKA (reference sequence). For the CDR3, the DNA is TGCAGCCGACTAGCGGGGGTTAGCGGCACAGATACGCAGTATTTT. This translates into CSRLAGVSGTDTQYF.

This clonotype has just a few counts. CDR3 in amino acids: CSARDPAGGPNQYF. The CDR3 coding sequence is TGCAGTGCCCGGGACCCAGCGGGAGGGCCGAATCAGTACTTC. The chain links TRBV20-1 to TRBJ2-4; 10 positions agree with TRBD2. Germline CDR1 and CDR2: DFQATT and SNEGSKA (reference sequence). V lost 6 bases to trimming and J lost 12 bases; unmatched junction nucleotides: 14. The CDR3 spans 14 residues.

This clonotype came up a few times. The V call is TRBV10-3, the J call TRBJ1-1; 9 positions agree with TRBD1. Per the germline V gene, CDR1 is ENHRY and CDR2 is SYGVKD. The CDR3 extends over 13 amino acids. Unmatched junction bases numbered 0, after V lost 5 bases and J lost 2 bases. CDR3 DNA sequence: TGTGCCATCAGTACAGGGGGCAACACTGAAGCTTTCTTT. Translated: CAISTGGNTEAFF.

The table lists this clonotype with a few counts. The genes are TRBV3-1 and TRBJ1-5, with D possibly matching TRBD1 (5 bases). V dropped 1 base and J dropped 9 bases, with 13 bases sitting between them. The germline V gene encodes CDR1 LGHDT and CDR2 YNNKEL (reference sequence). This CDR3 is 14 amino acids long. The CDR3 region has the DNA TGTGCCAGCAGCCAAGCAGGGCGCCAAAGGCCCCAGCATTTT. Amino acid sequence: CASSQAGRQRPQHF.

This rearrangement joins TRBV5-1 to TRBJ2-1; tentative D call: TRBD2 (6 bases). CDR3 size: 14 residues. The germline CDR1 and CDR2 sequences are SGHRS and YFSETQ. V dropped 4 bases and J dropped 5 bases, with 13 bases sitting between them. The CDR3 bases are TGCGCCAGCAGCGGGAGGACATATAACAATGAGCAGTTCTTC. It encodes CASSGRTYNNEQFF.

The genes are TRBV20-1 and TRBJ1-2; TRBD1 matches 7 bases. Per germline, CDR1 DFQATT and CDR2 SNEGSKA (reference sequence). V was clipped by 4 bases and J by 7 bases; unmatched bases: 9. CDR3 length: 13 amino acids. Written as DNA, the CDR3 is TGCAGTGCTACACTTGACAGGGTCGGTGGCTACACCTTC. As protein: CSATLDRVGGYTF.

This rearrangement joins TRBV11-2 to TRBJ2-7; D uncertain. From germline, CDR1 is SGHAT and CDR2 FQNNGV. With 5 bases removed from V and 3 bases from J, the gap between germline ends came to 14 bases. This CDR3 has 14 residues. Written as DNA, the CDR3 is TGTGCCAGCAGCCCGGCGTACTTCTTCTACGAGCAGTACTTC. The encoded protein is CASSPAYFFYEQYF.

The V call is TRBV18, the J call TRBJ2-2; maybe TRBD1 (5 bases). Looked up from germline, CDR1 is KGHSH and CDR2 is LQKENI. Deletions cut 2 bases from V and 3 bases from J, with 13 bases between. The CDR3 spans 16 residues. The CDR3 loop reads CASSPIFQGDTGELFF. Written as DNA, the CDR3 is TGTGCCAGCTCACCAATATTCCAGGGCGACACCGGGGAGCTGTTTTTT.

This clonotype was observed a handful of times. The rearrangement links TRBV5-1 to TRBJ1-2, with a possible D match to TRBD1 (6 bases). The CDR3 is 14 residues long. With 3 bases removed from V and 2 bases from J, the gap between germline ends came to 11 bases. CDR1 and CDR2 (germline): SGHRS, YFSETQ. This CDR3 is CASSWSGGNYGYTF. The CDR3 nucleotides are TGCGCCAGCAGCTGGTCCGGGGGCAACTATGGCTACACCTTC.

In this sample, this clonotype turned up many times. The chain combines TRBV29-1 with TRBJ2-3, with D tentatively TRBD2 (7 bases). The CDR3 is 15 amino acids. With 1 base removed from V and 1 base from J, the gap between germline ends came to 12 bases. Germline V gene sequence: CDR1 SQVTM, CDR2 ANQGSEA. The CDR3 nucleotides read TGCAGCGTTGAAGCTGGGGGGGCCCGCACAGATACGCAGTATTTT. Protein sequence: CSVEAGGARTDTQYF.

This clonotype was recorded a few times. The rearrangement uses TRBV28 and TRBJ2-6, with D possibly being TRBD1 (6 bases). Germline CDR1 MDHEN, CDR2 SYDVKM. V was shortened by 10 bases and J by 4 bases, with 14 bases between the two germline ends. The CDR3 is 14 amino acids. The chain's CDR3 is CATETGRGANVLTF. In DNA form, the CDR3 reads TGTGCCACCGAAACAGGGCGAGGGGCCAACGTCCTGACTTTC.

The chain combines TRBV18 with TRBJ2-1; D is unclear. V gave up 5 bases and J gave up 5 bases, with 10 bases separating them. Per the germline V gene, CDR1 is KGHSH and CDR2 is LQKENI. CDR3 length: 13 amino acids. As DNA, the CDR3 is TGTGCCAGCTCAGGATTACGGCACAATGAGCAGTTCTTC. Protein sequence: CASSGLRHNEQFF.

The CDR3 DNA sequence: TGTGCCAGCAGCTTTTCTGGACAGTTTTCAGATACGCAGTATTTT. Translation gives CASSFSGQFSDTQYF. The rearrangement uses TRBV7-9 and TRBJ2-3, with D perhaps TRBD1 (6 bases). The CDR3 is 15 amino acids. CDR1 is SEHNR, CDR2 FQNEAQ, per germline (reference sequence). Trimming removed 3 bases from V and 4 bases from J, with 14 bases in between.

This clonotype was observed at least ten times. The genes are TRBV6-2 or TRBV6-3 and TRBJ2-4, with TRBD1 matching 7 bases. Trimming cost V 4 bases and J 9 bases; bases outside gene matches: 12. CDR1 is MNHEY, CDR2 SVGEGT, per germline. This CDR3 is built from 15 residues. The CDR3 loop reads CASSWIGTDRGIQYF. CDR3 nucleotide sequence: TGTGCCAGCAGTTGGATCGGGACAGATCGGGGCATTCAGTACTTC.

This clonotype has more than one count but fewer than ten. The gene calls are TRBV20-1 and TRBJ2-2, with 10 positions matching TRBD2. The CDR3 runs to 15 residues. The V gene end was trimmed by 0 bases and the J gene end by 6 bases; junction bases not matched to a gene: 4. Germline V gives CDR1 DFQATT, CDR2 SNEGSKA (reference sequence). CDR3 in amino acids: CSARDASGSPGELFF. In DNA, the CDR3 is TGCAGTGCTAGAGACGCTAGCGGGAGTCCCGGGGAGCTGTTTTTT.